The 31 T cell receptor beta chains below were found in one sample sequenced in a study of blood T cell repertoires in COVID-19. The repertoire was sequenced with immunoSEQ multiplex PCR; TCRdb's copy has only in-frame clones and lacks some. The sample consists of hundreds of thousands of clones, over 75% of them appearing once. The sequenced sample consisted of PBMCs or T cells enriched from blood (not recorded which). The receptors stem from a woman in her 40s who had recovered from COVID-19.

V gene TRBV19 combines with J gene TRBJ2-7; possibly TRBD2 for D (6 bases). The CDR3 contains 15 residues. Germline-derived CDR1 and CDR2 are LNHDA and SQIVND (reference sequence). The V end was cut by 5 bases, the J end by 4 bases, with 18 bases between. CDR3 nucleotides: TGTGCCAGTAGTCCGGGACTCCTGGGGTCTTACGAGCAGTACTTC. It codes for CASSPGLLGSYEQYF. Together with reference TRBV19 and TRBJ2-7, the CDR3 gives the full variable domain: DGGITQSPKYLFRKEGQNVTLSCEQNLNHDAMYWYRQDPGQGLRLIYYSQIVNDFQKGDIAEGYSVSREKKESFPLTVTSAQKNPTAFYLCASSPGLLGSYEQYFGPGTRLTVT.

V and J are TRBV18 and TRBJ1-1; TRBD1 is a possible D gene (5 bases). In germline, CDR1 is KGHSH, CDR2 LQKENI. The V gene lost 3 bases and the J gene lost 4 bases, with 21 bases spanning the gap. CDR3 size: 17 residues. CDR3 bases: TGTGCCAGCTCACCGGGGTCTGGGGCGGGGTTTGGCACTGAAGCTTTCTTT. Protein sequence: CASSPGSGAGFGTEAFF.

The chain links TRBV7-9 to TRBJ2-3; 9 bases line up with TRBD2. Germline assignment: CDR1 SEHNR and CDR2 FQNEAQ (reference sequence). This CDR3 region has 16 residues. J was trimmed by 4 bases and V by 5 bases; bases with no gene match: 10. The CDR3 DNA is TGTGCCAGCAGCGCCAGTCTAGCGGGGTTCGCAGATACGCAGTATTTT. This gives the protein CASSASLAGFADTQYF. Combining the CDR3 with reference TRBV7-9 and TRBJ2-3 gives the whole variable domain DTGVSQNPRHKITKRGQNVTFRCDPISEHNRLYWYRQTLGQGPEFLTYFQNEAQLEKSRLLSDRFSAERPKGSFSTLEIQRTEQGDSAMYLCASSASLAGFADTQYFGPGTRLTVL.

The V and J genes are TRBV11-1 and TRBJ2-7, with TRBD2 matching over 11 bases. V was pared by 1 base and J by 3 bases, with 5 bases of the junction left unmatched. This CDR3 has 16 amino acids. CDR1 is SGHAT, CDR2 FQDESV, per germline (reference sequence). The CDR3 loop reads CASSLERGTSGYEQYF. The CDR3 nucleotides read TGTGCCAGCAGCTTAGAGCGCGGGACTAGCGGCTACGAGCAGTACTTC.

The V and J genes are TRBV28 and TRBJ1-2; 7 bases agree with TRBD1. The CDR3 extends over 15 amino acids. The germline gives CDR1 MDHEN, CDR2 SYDVKM. Trimming took 10 bases from V and 4 from J; bases not matched to a gene: 15. The CDR3: CAIYVGQGVAYGYTF. CDR3 nucleotides: TGTGCCATCTACGTCGGGCAGGGGGTAGCCTATGGCTACACCTTC.

This clone was counted a few times. The chain uses TRBV10-3 and TRBJ1-2; 9 bases match TRBD1. The germline V gene has CDR1 ENHRY and CDR2 SYGVKD. The V segment lost 4 bases and the J segment 4 bases; nucleotides outside the gene matches: 10. CDR3 size: 16 residues. The CDR3 protein is CAISANRQGESYGYTF. CDR3 DNA sequence: TGTGCCATCAGTGCCAATCGACAGGGGGAAAGCTATGGCTACACCTTC.

This chain uses TRBV2 with TRBJ1-5; 8 nucleotides match TRBD1. The CDR3 sequence is 16 residues long. Germline V gene lookup returns CDR1 SNHLY and CDR2 FYNNEI. Trimming took 2 bases from V and 2 from J; bases not matched to a gene: 5. The CDR3 nucleotides are TGTGCCAGCAGTGAATGGACAGGGCAAGGCAATCAGCCCCAGCATTTT. Translating it yields CASSEWTGQGNQPQHF. Full variable domain (rest looked up from reference TRBV2 and TRBJ1-5): EPEVTQTPSHQVTQMGQEVILRCVPISNHLYFYWYRQILGQKVEFLVSFYNNEISEKSEIFDDQFSVERPDGSNFTLKIRSTKLEDSAMYFCASSEWTGQGNQPQHFGDGTRLSIL.

The rearrangement links TRBV5-6 to TRBJ2-2; 7 positions match TRBD2. Germline V gene data show CDR1 as SGHDT and CDR2 as YYEEEE. The length of the CDR3 is 16 residues. J was trimmed by 4 bases and V by 5 bases; bases with no gene match: 11. The chain's CDR3 is CASSFRAPGGTGELFF. CDR3 bases: TGTGCCAGCAGTTTCCGGGCCCCGGGGGGCACCGGGGAGCTGTTTTTT.

This sequence joins TRBV29-1 and TRBJ2-7; 9 bases are a match to TRBD1. The CDR3 sequence is 16 residues long. CDR1 is SQVTM, CDR2 ANQGSEA, per germline. With 5 bases clipped from V and 3 bases from J, the junction kept 14 bases outside the gene matches. CDR3 coding DNA: TGCAGCGTTTATGTCCGGGACAGGGCTGAGTACTACGAGCAGTACTTC. Protein product: CSVYVRDRAEYYEQYF.

The genes are TRBV14 and TRBJ1-5; maybe TRBD1 (6 bases). Trimming stripped 4 bases from V and 6 bases from J, with 10 bases between. The CDR3 is 13 residues long. Germline V gene data show CDR1 as SGHDN and CDR2 as FVKESK. The CDR3 DNA is TGTGCCAGCAGCCGCGGACAGTTTCAGCCCCAGCATTTT. It codes for CASSRGQFQPQHF.

The gene calls are TRBV3-1 (or the pseudogene TRBV3-2) and TRBJ1-1, with D possibly matching TRBD1 (6 bases). With 4 bases removed from V and 5 bases from J, the gap between germline ends came to 20 bases. CDR3 size: 16 residues. The germline V gene encodes CDR1 LGHDT and CDR2 YNNKEL (reference sequence). The CDR3: CASSLSSTGGLTEAFF. The CDR3 nucleotides are TGTGCCAGCAGCCTTTCCTCGACGGGGGGGCTGACTGAAGCTTTCTTT.

This clone showed up just a few times. V gene TRBV29-1 combines with J gene TRBJ1-2, with TRBD1 identical over 8 bases. V lost 8 bases, J lost 3 bases, and 14 bases stayed unmatched. The CDR3 has 15 residues. Germline loops: CDR1 SQVTM, CDR2 ANQGSEA. The CDR3 DNA is TGCAGCTATCGCGATCAGGGGGCGCAAGACTATGGCTACACCTTC. Protein: CSYRDQGAQDYGYTF.

The chain has TRBV13 and TRBJ2-3; D remains unclear. The CDR3 spans 13 residues. Between the trimmed V and J ends, which lost 3 bases and 3 bases, there was a span of 7 bases. Germline CDR1 is PRHDT and CDR2 is FYEKMQ (reference sequence). This CDR3 is CASSLVGTDTQYF. The CDR3 coding sequence is TGTGCCAGCAGCTTGGTCGGGACAGATACGCAGTATTTT.

The chain links TRBV9 to TRBJ2-7; D possibly corresponds to TRBD1 (6 bases). The germline V gene has CDR1 SGDLS and CDR2 YYNGEE. V lost 3 bases, J lost 0 bases, and 10 bases lay in between. This CDR3 comprises 14 residues. The CDR3 is CASSGRDNSYEQYF. CDR3 DNA: TGTGCCAGCAGCGGCCGGGACAACTCCTACGAGCAGTACTTC.

The chain recombines TRBV5-6 with TRBJ1-1, with 10 bases that match TRBD1. The CDR3 has 14 residues. Germline values: CDR1 SGHDT, CDR2 YYEEEE. Trimming cost V 3 bases and J 4 bases; bases outside gene matches: 3. CDR3 sequence reads: CASSYGQGGTEAFF. Here the CDR3 DNA reads TGTGCCAGCAGCTACGGACAGGGGGGCACTGAAGCTTTCTTT.

This clone was detected only a few times. The V and J genes are TRBV19 and TRBJ1-5; 7 bases fit TRBD1. This CDR3 comprises 14 residues. V was clipped by 7 bases and J by 3 bases; unmatched bases: 6. CDR1 LNHDA and CDR2 SQIVND come from the germline V gene (reference sequence). In DNA, the CDR3 is TGTGCCAGTATGAGGGGGCCGGTCAATCAGCCCCAGCATTTT. Translation gives CASMRGPVNQPQHF. Full variable domain (remainder filled in from reference TRBV19 and TRBJ1-5): DGGITQSPKYLFRKEGQNVTLSCEQNLNHDAMYWYRQDPGQGLRLIYYSQIVNDFQKGDIAEGYSVSREKKESFPLTVTSAQKNPTAFYLCASMRGPVNQPQHFGDGTRLSIL.

V is TRBV4-1 and J is TRBJ2-3; D not certain. Trimming cost V 4 bases and J 5 bases, with 16 bases left between them. Per the germline V gene, CDR1 is MGHRA and CDR2 is YSYEKL. The CDR3 spans 15 residues. The CDR3 reads CASSPRLPEVDTQYF. As DNA, the CDR3 is TGCGCCAGCAGCCCCCGACTCCCTGAGGTAGATACGCAGTATTTT.

The chain couples TRBV7-8 to TRBJ1-1, with 7 bases fitting TRBD1. CDR1 is SGHVS, CDR2 FQNEAQ, per germline. Trimming cost V 5 bases and J 1 base; bases outside gene matches: 4. This CDR3 comprises 14 residues. The CDR3 spells CASSPRGRNTEAFF. The CDR3 DNA is TGTGCCAGCAGCCCCAGGGGGAGGAACACTGAAGCTTTCTTT.

V and J are TRBV5-4 and TRBJ2-3, with TRBD1 matching over 8 bases. The CDR3 runs to 14 residues. V was pared by 3 bases and J by 0 bases, with 0 bases of the junction left unmatched. Germline V CDR1 and CDR2: SGHNT, YYREEE (reference sequence). CDR3 in amino acids: CASSYRGSTDTQYF. The DNA of the CDR3 is TGTGCCAGCAGCTACAGGGGGAGCACAGATACGCAGTATTTT.

This clone has a single count. The V gene is TRBV7-2, the J gene TRBJ1-6, with D perhaps matching TRBD1 (5 bases). This CDR3 contains 15 residues. The V and J ends lost 0 bases and 7 bases respectively, with 10 bases between them. CDR1 SGHTA and CDR2 FQGNSA come from the germline V gene. CDR3 in DNA: TGTGCCAGCAGCTTAGCGGCAGGGATGAATTCACCCCTCCACTTT. Its translation is CASSLAAGMNSPLHF. The whole variable domain, remainder taken from reference TRBV7-2 and TRBJ1-6, is GAGVSQSPSNKVTEKGKDVELRCDPISGHTALYWYRQSLGQGLEFLIYFQGNSAPDKSGLPSDRFSAERTGGSVSTLTIQRTQQEDSAVYLCASSLAAGMNSPLHFGNGTRLTVT.

The chain employs TRBV30 and TRBJ2-3; 11 bases fit TRBD2. In germline, CDR1 is GTSNPN, CDR2 SVGIG (reference sequence). The CDR3 is made up of 22 amino acids. J gave up 1 base and V 0 bases, and 21 bases lay outside the gene matches. DNA for the CDR3: TGTGCCTGGAGTGTATTTAGCGGGAGGGCCTTCCCTAATCTCGATCGCACAGATACGCAGTATTTT. Its protein is CAWSVFSGRAFPNLDRTDTQYF.

This sequence joins TRBV24-1 and TRBJ2-1, with D possibly TRBD2 on 6 matching bases. Germline V gives CDR1 KGHDR, CDR2 SFDVKD. The V and J ends lost 9 bases and 8 bases respectively, with 16 bases between them. The CDR3 length is 13 residues. CDR3 protein: CATPRLDMHEQFF. CDR3 coding DNA: TGTGCCACCCCCCGACTAGATATGCATGAGCAGTTCTTC.

The chain employs TRBV24-1 and TRBJ2-3; 7 bases agree with TRBD2. CDR1 is KGHDR and CDR2 is SFDVKD in the germline V gene. V gave up 6 bases and J gave up 2 bases; unmatched junction bases: 7. This CDR3 spans 15 amino acids. The CDR3 DNA is TGTGCCACCAGTTTGGGAGGGGATTACACAGATACGCAGTATTTT. This encodes CATSLGGDYTDTQYF.

This chain uses TRBV3-1 (or the pseudogene TRBV3-2) with TRBJ1-1; D gene uncertain. Germline V gives CDR1 LGHDT, CDR2 YNNKEL (reference sequence). The CDR3 is made up of 16 amino acids. Trimming pared 2 bases from V and 2 bases from J, leaving 15 bases between. The CDR3 DNA follows: TGTGCCAGCAGCCAACCCGGAGGCGCACCCAACACTGAAGCTTTCTTT. Translating gives CASSQPGGAPNTEAFF.

The chain is built from TRBV28 and TRBJ1-3, with TRBD1 identical over 10 bases. The V gene's germline CDR1 is MDHEN and CDR2 SYDVKM. The CDR3 length is 17 residues. Trimming at V came to 5 bases and at J to 4 bases, leaving 11 bases not matched to a gene. This chain's CDR3 is CASSGGTGVLGGNTIYF. The DNA for the CDR3 is TGTGCCAGCAGTGGCGGGACAGGGGTGTTGGGGGGAAACACCATATATTTT.

The chain links TRBV2 to TRBJ2-1; TRBD1 is a possible D gene (6 bases). Trimming took off 8 bases at V and 9 bases at J, with 23 bases between the two ends. Germline CDR1 and CDR2: SNHLY and FYNNEI. The length of the CDR3 is 15 residues. In DNA form, the CDR3 reads TGTGCCAGCGGATACCAGGGGTTCGACGTTAGTGAGCAGTTCTTC. This gives the protein CASGYQGFDVSEQFF.

This clone was observed a single time. This chain uses TRBV21-1 with TRBJ2-7; the table's D call, TRBD1, has no DNA check behind it. TRBV21-1 is a pseudogene locus. This CDR3 spans 15 amino acids. This CDR3 reads CASSRPSSGESEQYF. The CDR3 DNA follows: TGTGCCAGCAGCCGCCCTAGCTCAGGGGAGTCTGAGCAGTACTTC.

This chain uses TRBV10-3 with TRBJ1-5; D is undetermined. Germline V gives CDR1 ENHRY, CDR2 SYGVKD. CDR3 length: 14 residues. The V and J ends lost 0 bases and 6 bases respectively, with 9 bases between them. The CDR3 nucleotides are TGTGCCATCAGTGAGTCGAGGGCGGGTCAGCCCCAGCATTTT. Protein sequence: CAISESRAGQPQHF.

The chain carries TRBV29-1 and TRBJ1-2; no clear D. Trimming removed 3 bases at V and 4 bases at J, with 9 bases between. This CDR3 comprises 12 residues. Looked up from germline, CDR1 is SQVTM and CDR2 is ANQGSEA. CDR3 in amino acids: CSVEVGGYGYTF. The CDR3 DNA is TGCAGCGTTGAGGTTGGCGGCTATGGCTACACCTTC.

The V call is TRBV6-5, the J call TRBJ1-3; 7 positions match TRBD1. The CDR3 has 14 amino acids. Germline trimming cut 6 bases from V and 4 bases from J; bases unmatched to any gene: 6. Germline CDR1 reads MNHEY; CDR2 reads SVGAGI. The CDR3 sequence is CASRPTGVGNTIYF. For the CDR3, the DNA is TGTGCCAGCAGACCTACAGGGGTCGGAAACACCATATATTTT.

The gene calls are TRBV6-5 and TRBJ1-2; 11 bases line up with TRBD1. Losses at the gene ends were 10 bases for V and 8 bases for J; bases not matched to a gene: 12. The CDR3 runs to 14 residues. Germline V gene lookup returns CDR1 MNHEY and CDR2 SVGAGI. The CDR3 DNA reads TGTGCCACCCTGGGACAGGGGGTTGTGAACGGCTACACCTTC. It specifies CATLGQGVVNGYTF.